This T cell receptor (beta chain) was found in a study of Tregs in tolerant kidney transplant recipients. The repertoire was sequenced with immunoSEQ multiplex PCR; TCRdb's copy has only in-frame clones and lacks some. Of roughly 250,000 clones listed, around 82% are singletons. Unstimulated Tregs (CD4+CD25+CD127-) and CD4+CD25- non-Tregs were sorted from PBMCs. The CDR3 consists of 15 residues. CDR1 and CDR2 (germline): SGHNT, YYREEE (reference sequence). The V end was cut by 4 bases, the J end by 5 bases, with 16 bases between. Sample: CD4+ T cells from blood. The origin of this receptor is a human donor in good health. The chain is built from TRBV5-4 and TRBJ1-3, with D perhaps matching TRBD1 (5 bases). CDR3 protein: CASSPDRGRRNTIYF. The CDR3, as DNA: TGTGCCAGCAGCCCCGACAGAGGCAGGAGAAACACCATATATTTT. Full variable domain (outside the CDR3, taken from reference TRBV5-4 and TRBJ1-3): ETGVTQSPTHLIKTRGQQVTLRCSSQSGHNTVSWYQQALGQGPQFIFQYYREEENGRGNFPPRFSGLQFPNYSSELNVNALELDDSALYLCASSPDRGRRNTIYFGEGSWLTVV.